This T cell receptor (beta chain) emerged from a study of graft-versus-host responses after intestinal transplantation. On the study more broadly: The recipients all started with anti-thymocyte globulin induction and then took tacrolimus and steroids for three to four years. Study results and caveats: Investigators detected GvH clones in recipient marrow, with some emerging earlier in ileum or blood. High graft-versus-host to host-versus-graft clonal ratios were found in allografts of patients who had graft-donor T cell macrochimerism.

Per germline, CDR1 MNHEY and CDR2 SMNVEV (reference sequence). This CDR3 comprises 19 residues. The J segment lost 7 bases and the V segment lost 4 bases, leaving 22 bases of the junction unmatched. Profiling relied on immunoSEQ multiplex PCR, and the TCRdb table lists in-frame clones only, not all of them. The sample yields some 93,000 clones, about 91% seen once. A word on this clone: The antigen is not known.

The sequencing used unstimulated CD8+ T cells sorted from spleen or lymph node cells, collected before intestinal transplant. The receptor was derived from a human donor who received an intestinal transplant. J is TRBJ2-3 and V is TRBV27; TRBD2 matches 8 bases. The CDR3 spells CASSSHGGREGHNRYTQYF. The CDR3 coding sequence is TGTGCCAGCAGTTCCCACGGGGGACGGGAGGGCCACAACAGGTATACGCAGTATTTT.